This T cell receptor beta chain was sequenced for a study of identical twins. At least ten counts were recorded for this clonotype. The CDR3 sequence is 19 residues long. Trimming pared 5 bases from V and 0 bases from J, leaving 23 bases between. Each CDR3 protein is one row after TCRdb ran MiXCR on the 5' RACE reads. The repertoire includes approximately 700,000 distinct CDR3 sequences, approximately 6.1% of them detected once, and 1.5% to 2% sits in the top ten. The chain uses TRBV12-3 or TRBV12-4 and TRBJ1-3, with a possible D match to TRBD1 (6 bases). The clonotype was recovered from a man aged 18 to 29 in good health. The sample was naive T cells sorted from blood. This CDR3 is CASSRLGTNSILSGNTIYF. The CDR3 nucleotides are TGTGCCAGCAGTAGACTCGGGACAAATTCAATCCTCTCTGGAAACACCATATATTTT.